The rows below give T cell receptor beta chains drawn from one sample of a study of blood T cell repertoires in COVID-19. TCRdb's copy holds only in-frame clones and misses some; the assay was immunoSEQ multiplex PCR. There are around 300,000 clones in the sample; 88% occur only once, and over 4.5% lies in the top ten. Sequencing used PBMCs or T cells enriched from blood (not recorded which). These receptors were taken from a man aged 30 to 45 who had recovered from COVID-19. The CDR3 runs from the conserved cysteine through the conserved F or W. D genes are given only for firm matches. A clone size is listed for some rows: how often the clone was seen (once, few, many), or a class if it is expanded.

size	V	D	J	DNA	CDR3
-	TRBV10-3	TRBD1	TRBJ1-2	TGTGCCATCGGACAGGCTGGTGGCTACACCTTC	CAIGQAGGYTF
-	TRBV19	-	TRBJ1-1	TGTGCCAGTAGTATAGGGACATCCGTCAACACTGAAGCTTTCTTT	CASSIGTSVNTEAFF
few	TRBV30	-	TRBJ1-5	TGTGCCTGGAGTGTAAGCACCCGTCAGCCCCAGCATTTT	CAWSVSTRQPQHF
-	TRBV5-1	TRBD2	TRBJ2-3	TGCGCCAGCAGCTTCGTGGGTAGCGGGGAGGATACGCAGTATTTT	CASSFVGSGEDTQYF
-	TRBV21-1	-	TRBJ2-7	TGTGCCAGCAGCAAATGGTGGTTTAGCTACGAGCAGTACTTC	CASSKWWFSYEQYF
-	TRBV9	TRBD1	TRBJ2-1	TGTGCCAGCAGCGTAGAGGGACAGGGATTAGGTGAGCAGTTCTTC	CASSVEGQGLGEQFF
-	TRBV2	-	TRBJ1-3	TGTGCCAGCAGTGAGAGCGGGGCCATATATTTT	CASSESGAIYF
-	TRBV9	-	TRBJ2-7	TGTGCCAGCAGCGTAGCTAGCGTCGCCTACGAGCAGTACTTC	CASSVASVAYEQYF
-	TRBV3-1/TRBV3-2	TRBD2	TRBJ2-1	TGTGCCAGCAGGAGCCGGACTAGCGGCTACAATGAGCAGTTCTTC	CASRSRTSGYNEQFF
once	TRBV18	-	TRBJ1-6	TGTGCCAGCTCACCAAGGAGGTGGGAGGATAATTCACCCCTCCACTTT	CASSPRRWEDNSPLHF
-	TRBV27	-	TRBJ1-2	TGTGCCAGCAGTTTGACAGCTTACTATGGCTACACCTTC	CASSLTAYYGYTF
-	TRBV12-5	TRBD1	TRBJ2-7	TGTGCTAGTGGAGACCGGGACAGCTCCTACGAGCAGTACTTC	CASGDRDSSYEQYF
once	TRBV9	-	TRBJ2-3	TGTGCCAGCAGCGTAGCTGGTTGGGGGCTCGGGCGCACAGATACGCAGTATTTT	CASSVAGWGLGRTDTQYF
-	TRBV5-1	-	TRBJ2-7	TGCGCCAGCAGCCCCCAACAGAGCTACGAGCAGTACTTC	CASSPQQSYEQYF
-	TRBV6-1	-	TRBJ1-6	TGTGCCAGCAGTGAATCCCTCCCCTCACCCCTCCACTTT	CASSESLPSPLHF
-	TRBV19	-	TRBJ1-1	TGTGCCAGTAGTATAAACGGGGGGTTCACTGAAGCTTTCTTT	CASSINGGFTEAFF
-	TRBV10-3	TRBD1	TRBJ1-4	TGTGCCATCAGCGGGACAGGGGGTAATGAAAAACTGTTTTTT	CAISGTGGNEKLFF
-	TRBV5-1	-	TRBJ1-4	TGCGCCAGCAGCTTGAAAGGAGTTAATGAAAAACTGTTTTTT	CASSLKGVNEKLFF
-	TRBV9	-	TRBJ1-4	TGTGCCAGCAGCGGAATCAGTTTTAATGAAAAACTGTTTTTT	CASSGISFNEKLFF
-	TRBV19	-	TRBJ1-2	TGTGCCAGTAGCCGCGAGTGGGGCAGAAAAAACTATGGCTACACCTTC	CASSREWGRKNYGYTF
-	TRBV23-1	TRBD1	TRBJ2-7	TGCGCCAGCAGTCACCCGACAGGGGGCCGTACCTACGAGCAGTACTTC	CASSHPTGGRTYEQYF
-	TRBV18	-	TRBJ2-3	TGTGCCAGCTCACCATTTTTTGAGCACTTCACAGATACGCAGTATTTT	CASSPFFEHFTDTQYF
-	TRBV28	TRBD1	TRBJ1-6	TGTGCCAGCAGTATTACCGGGACAGGGGCTTCACCCCTCCACTTT	CASSITGTGASPLHF
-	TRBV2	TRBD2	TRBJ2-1	TGTGCCTCGAACCCGGAGATACTAGCGGTGCCCTCCTACAATGAGCAGTTCTTC	CASNPEILAVPSYNEQFF
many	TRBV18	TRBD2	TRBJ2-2	TGTGCCAGCTCACCAGCGAGCGGGGGGGCCTTCGGGGAGCTGTTTTTT	CASSPASGGAFGELFF
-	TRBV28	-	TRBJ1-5	TGTGCCAGCAGCCGTGTAGACAGGCCTGGTCAGCCCCAGCATTTT	CASSRVDRPGQPQHF
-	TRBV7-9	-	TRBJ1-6	TGTGCCAGCAGCTTACCACAGGTTAATTCACCCCTCCACTTT	CASSLPQVNSPLHF
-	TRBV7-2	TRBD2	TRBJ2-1	TGTGCCAGCAGCACCATAGCGGGGGTAAGCAATGAGCAGTTCTTC	CASSTIAGVSNEQFF
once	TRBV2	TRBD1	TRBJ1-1	TGTGCCAGCAAAAGGGGGCTTCATCCTGAAGCTTTCTTT	CASKRGLHPEAFF
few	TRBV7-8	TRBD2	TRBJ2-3	TGTGCCAGCAGCTTAGAACTAGCGGGGGGGTACGTCACAGATACGCAGTATTTT	CASSLELAGGYVTDTQYF
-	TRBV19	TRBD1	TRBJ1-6	TGTGCCAGTAGTCCTGGGACAGGGTTCTCTTCCCTCCACTTT	CASSPGTGFSSLHF
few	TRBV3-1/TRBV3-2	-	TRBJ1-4	TGTGCCAGCAGCCCGGACAGTCTTAATGAAAAACTGTTTTTT	CASSPDSLNEKLFF
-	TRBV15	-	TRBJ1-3	TGTGCCACCAGCAGAGATAAGGTTGGGGCCTCTGGAAACACCATATATTTT	CATSRDKVGASGNTIYF
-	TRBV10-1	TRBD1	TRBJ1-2	TGCGCCAGCAGTGGGGACAGAGCCACTAACTATGGCTACACCTTC	CASSGDRATNYGYTF
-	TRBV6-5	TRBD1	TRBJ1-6	TGTGCCAGCAGAAGAGACAGGGTGAATAATTCACCCCTCCACTTT	CASRRDRVNNSPLHF
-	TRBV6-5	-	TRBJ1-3	TGTGCCAGCAGTTCCCACAGGCATGGAAACACCATATATTTT	CASSSHRHGNTIYF
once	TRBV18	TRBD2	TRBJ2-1	TGTGCCAGCTCACCGACTAGCGGGGAGTACAATGAGCAGTTCTTC	CASSPTSGEYNEQFF
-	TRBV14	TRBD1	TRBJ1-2	TGTGCCAGCAGCCTTTGGACAGGGCGGGATAACTATGGCTACACCTTC	CASSLWTGRDNYGYTF
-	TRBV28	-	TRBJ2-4	TGTGCCAGCAGTTCGAGAGACAATTTAGCCAAAAACATTCAGTACTTC	CASSSRDNLAKNIQYF
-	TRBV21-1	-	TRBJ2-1	TGTGCCAGTATCCTAGCGGGGGGGCCCCACAATGAGCAGTTCTTC	CASILAGGPHNEQFF
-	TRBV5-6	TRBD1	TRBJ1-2	TGTGCCAGCAGCTCGACAGGGGGCGCGTATGGCTACACCTTC	CASSSTGGAYGYTF
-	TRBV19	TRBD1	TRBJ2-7	TGTGCCAGTCGCCCACAGGGGTGGGACGAGCAGTACTTC	CASRPQGWDEQYF
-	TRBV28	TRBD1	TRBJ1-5	TGTGCCAGCACCTTGCTTAGGACAGGAAGACAGCCCCAGCATTTT	CASTLLRTGRQPQHF
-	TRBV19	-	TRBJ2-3	TGTGCCAGTAGTACAGGGTGGGATACGCAGTATTTT	CASSTGWDTQYF